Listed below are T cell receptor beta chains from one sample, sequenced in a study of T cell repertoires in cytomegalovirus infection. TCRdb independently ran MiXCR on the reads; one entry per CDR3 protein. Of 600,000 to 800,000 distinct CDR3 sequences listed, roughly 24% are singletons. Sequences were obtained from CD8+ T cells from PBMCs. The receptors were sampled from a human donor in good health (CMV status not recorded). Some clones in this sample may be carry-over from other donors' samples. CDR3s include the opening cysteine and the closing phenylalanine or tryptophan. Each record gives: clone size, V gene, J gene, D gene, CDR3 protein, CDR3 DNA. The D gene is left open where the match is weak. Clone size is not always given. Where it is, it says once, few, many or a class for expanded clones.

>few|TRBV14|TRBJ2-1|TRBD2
CASSHRAGGLSYNEQFF
TGTGCCAGCAGCCACAGAGCGGGGGGGTTGTCCTACAATGAGCAGTTCTTC
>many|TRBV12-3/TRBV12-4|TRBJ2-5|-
CASSLDGNGETQYF
TGTGCCAGCAGTTTAGACGGGAATGGCGAGACCCAGTACTTC
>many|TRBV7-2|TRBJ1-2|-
CASSPTGSPGYGYTF
TGTGCCAGCAGCCCTACAGGGTCCCCTGGCTATGGCTACACCTTC
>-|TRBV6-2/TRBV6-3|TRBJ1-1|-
CASSYYSGHPNTEAFF
TGTGCCAGCAGTTACTATTCCGGACACCCGAACACTGAAGCTTTCTTT
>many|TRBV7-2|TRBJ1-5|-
CASSSWGGANQPQHF
TGTGCCAGCAGCTCCTGGGGGGGGGCCAATCAGCCCCAGCATTTT
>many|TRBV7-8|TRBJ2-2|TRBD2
CATRLAGGPAGELFF
TGTGCCACCCGACTAGCGGGGGGTCCCGCCGGGGAGCTGTTTTTT
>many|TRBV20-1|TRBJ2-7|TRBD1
CSAREHQGAWYEQYF
TGCAGTGCTAGAGAACACCAGGGGGCATGGTACGAGCAGTACTTC
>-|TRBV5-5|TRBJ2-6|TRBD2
CASSPAGGRANVLTF
TGTGCCAGCAGCCCAGCGGGGGGGCGGGCCAACGTCCTGACTTTC
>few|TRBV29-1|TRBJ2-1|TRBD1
CSVAGTGVYNEQFF
TGCAGCGTAGCCGGGACAGGGGTATACAATGAGCAGTTCTTC
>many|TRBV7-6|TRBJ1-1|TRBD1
CASSPGGGERGAILSF
TGTGCCAGCAGCCCAGGGGGCGGCGAGAGAGGCGCTATCTTATCTTTT
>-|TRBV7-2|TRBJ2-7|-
CASSPGRSGEQYF
TGTGCCAGCAGCCCCGGACGGTCCGGAGAGCAGTACTTC
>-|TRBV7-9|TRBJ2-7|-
CASSSRTERTSYEQYF
TGTGCCAGCAGCTCCCGGACCGAACGAACCTCCTACGAGCAGTACTTC
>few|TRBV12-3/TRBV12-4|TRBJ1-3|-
CASNPPPGPLRGNTIYF
TGTGCCAGCAACCCCCCCCCGGGACCGCTACGAGGAAACACCATATATTTT
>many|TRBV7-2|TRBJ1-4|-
CASSLRSYAGEKLFF
TGTGCCAGCAGCTTAAGGTCGTATGCAGGTGAAAAACTGTTTTTT
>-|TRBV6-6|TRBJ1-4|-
CVSRTNEKLFF
TGTGTCAGCAGAACTAATGAAAAACTGTTTTTT
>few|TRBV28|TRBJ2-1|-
CASRTDSLKNNEQFF
TGTGCCAGCAGGACGGACAGCTTAAAAAACAATGAGCAGTTCTTC
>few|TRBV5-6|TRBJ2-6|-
CASSSPYSGANVLTF
TGTGCCAGCAGCTCCCCCTACTCTGGGGCCAACGTCCTGACTTTC
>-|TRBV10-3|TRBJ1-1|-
CAIRTGPQGSKYTEAFF
TGTGCCATCAGAACAGGGCCCCAAGGTTCCAAGTACACTGAAGCTTTCTTT
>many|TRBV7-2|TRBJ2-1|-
CASSLAFRVNNEQFF
TGTGCCAGCAGCTTAGCTTTCAGGGTTAACAATGAGCAGTTCTTC
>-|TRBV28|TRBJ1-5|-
CASNKGNQPQHF
TGTGCCAGCAATAAGGGCAATCAGCCCCAGCATTTT
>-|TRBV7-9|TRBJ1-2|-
CASFLGLGGYTF
TGTGCCAGCTTCCTGGGGCTCGGTGGCTACACCTTC
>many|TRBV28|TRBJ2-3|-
CASSPSPRTDTQYF
TGTGCCAGCAGTCCGTCACCTCGCACAGATACGCAGTATTTT
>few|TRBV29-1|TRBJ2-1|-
CSVEGRGGYNEQFF
TGCAGCGTTGAAGGCCGAGGGGGATACAATGAGCAGTTCTTC
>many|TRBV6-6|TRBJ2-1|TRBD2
CASSYGTSGGPKYNEQFF
TGTGCCAGCAGTTACGGAACTAGCGGGGGCCCGAAGTACAATGAGCAGTTCTTC
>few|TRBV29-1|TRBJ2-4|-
CSVQKGDLAKNIQYF
TGCAGCGTCCAAAAGGGGGATTTAGCCAAAAACATTCAGTACTTC
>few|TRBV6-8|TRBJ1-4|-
CASKPGTAYNEKLFF
TGTGCCAGCAAACCTGGGACGGCTTATAATGAAAAACTGTTTTTT
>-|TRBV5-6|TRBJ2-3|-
CASSLDREKQYF
TGTGCCAGCAGCTTGGATAGGGAAAAGCAGTATTTT
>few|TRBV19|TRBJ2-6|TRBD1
CASSYGTGRFSGANVLTF
TGTGCCAGTAGCTACGGGACAGGGAGATTCTCTGGGGCCAACGTCCTGACTTTC